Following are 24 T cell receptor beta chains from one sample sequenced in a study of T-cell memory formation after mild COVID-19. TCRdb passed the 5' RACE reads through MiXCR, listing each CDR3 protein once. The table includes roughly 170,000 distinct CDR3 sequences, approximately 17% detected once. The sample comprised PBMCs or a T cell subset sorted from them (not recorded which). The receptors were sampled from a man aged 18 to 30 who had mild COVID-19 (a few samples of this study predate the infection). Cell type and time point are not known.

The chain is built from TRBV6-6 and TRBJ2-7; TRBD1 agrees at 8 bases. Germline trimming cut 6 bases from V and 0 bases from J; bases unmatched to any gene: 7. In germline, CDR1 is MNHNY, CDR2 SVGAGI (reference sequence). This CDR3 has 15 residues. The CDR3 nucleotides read TGTGCCAGCAGCGCTCAGGGGGCTTCCTCCTACGAGCAGTACGTC. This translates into CASSAQGASSYEQYV.

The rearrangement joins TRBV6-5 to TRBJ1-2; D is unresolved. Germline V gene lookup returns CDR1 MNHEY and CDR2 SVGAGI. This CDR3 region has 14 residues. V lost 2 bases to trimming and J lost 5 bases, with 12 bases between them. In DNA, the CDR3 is TGTGCCAGCAGTTACACGCAAACCGCTTATGGCTACACCTTC. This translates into CASSYTQTAYGYTF.

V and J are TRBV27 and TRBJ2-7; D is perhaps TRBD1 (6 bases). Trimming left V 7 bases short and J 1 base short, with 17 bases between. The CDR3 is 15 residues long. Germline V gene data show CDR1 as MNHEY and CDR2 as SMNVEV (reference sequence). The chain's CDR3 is CASTRWGTSSYEQYF. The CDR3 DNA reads TGTGCCAGCACTCGTTGGGGGACATCGTCCTACGAGCAGTACTTC.

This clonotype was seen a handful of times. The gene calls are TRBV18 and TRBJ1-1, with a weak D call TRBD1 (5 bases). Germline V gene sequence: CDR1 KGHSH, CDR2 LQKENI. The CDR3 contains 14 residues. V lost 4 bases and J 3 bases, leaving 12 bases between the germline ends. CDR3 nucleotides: TGTGCCAGCTCACAGACAGAGCTACACACTGAAGCTTTCTTT. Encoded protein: CASSQTELHTEAFF. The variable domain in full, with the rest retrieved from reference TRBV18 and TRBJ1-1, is NAGVMQNPRHLVRRRGQEARLRCSPMKGHSHVYWYRQLPEEGLKFMVYLQKENIIDESGMPKERFSAEFPKEGPSILRIQQVVRGDSAAYFCASSQTELHTEAFFGQGTRLTVV.

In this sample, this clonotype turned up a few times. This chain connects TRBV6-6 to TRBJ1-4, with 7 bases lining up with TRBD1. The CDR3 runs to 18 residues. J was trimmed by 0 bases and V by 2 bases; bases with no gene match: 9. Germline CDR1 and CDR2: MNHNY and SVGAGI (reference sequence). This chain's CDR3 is CASSYNRDRDATNEKLFF. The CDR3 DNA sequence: TGTGCCAGCAGTTACAATAGGGACAGAGATGCAACTAATGAAAAACTGTTTTTT.

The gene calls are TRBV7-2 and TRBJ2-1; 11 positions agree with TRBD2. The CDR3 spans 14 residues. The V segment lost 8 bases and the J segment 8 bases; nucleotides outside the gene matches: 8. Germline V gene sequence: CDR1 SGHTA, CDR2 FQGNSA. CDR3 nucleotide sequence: TGTGCCAGCGCCCGACGGACTAGCGGGTATGAGCAGTTCTTC. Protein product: CASARRTSGYEQFF.

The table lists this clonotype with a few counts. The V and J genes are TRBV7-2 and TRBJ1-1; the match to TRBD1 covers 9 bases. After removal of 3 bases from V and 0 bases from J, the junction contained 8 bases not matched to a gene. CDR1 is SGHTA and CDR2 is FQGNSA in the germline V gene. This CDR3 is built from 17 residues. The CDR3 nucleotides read TGTGCCAGCAGCTTCCGCCCGGGGACAGGGATGAACACTGAAGCTTTCTTT. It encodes CASSFRPGTGMNTEAFF.

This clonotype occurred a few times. The CDR3 nucleotides read TGTGCCAGCAGCTTACACGGGGGGGCTCCCTACGAGCAGTACTTC. This codes for CASSLHGGAPYEQYF. V is TRBV7-9 and J is TRBJ2-7; 8 positions agree with TRBD2. Germline V gives CDR1 SEHNR, CDR2 FQNEAQ (reference sequence). V was pared by 2 bases and J by 2 bases, with 5 bases of the junction left unmatched. This CDR3 spans 15 amino acids.

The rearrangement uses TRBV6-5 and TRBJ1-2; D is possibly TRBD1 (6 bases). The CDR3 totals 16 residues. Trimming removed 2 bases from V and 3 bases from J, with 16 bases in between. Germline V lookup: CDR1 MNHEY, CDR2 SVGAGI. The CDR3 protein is CASSYPKEGGDYGYTF. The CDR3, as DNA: TGTGCCAGCAGTTACCCCAAAGAGGGGGGAGACTATGGCTACACCTTC.

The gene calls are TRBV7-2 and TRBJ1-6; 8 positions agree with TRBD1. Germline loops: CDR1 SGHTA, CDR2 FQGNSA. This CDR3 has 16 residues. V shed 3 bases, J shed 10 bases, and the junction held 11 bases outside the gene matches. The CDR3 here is CASSFQSTGVGSPLHF. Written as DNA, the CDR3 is TGTGCCAGCAGCTTCCAATCGACAGGGGTGGGCTCACCCCTCCACTTT.

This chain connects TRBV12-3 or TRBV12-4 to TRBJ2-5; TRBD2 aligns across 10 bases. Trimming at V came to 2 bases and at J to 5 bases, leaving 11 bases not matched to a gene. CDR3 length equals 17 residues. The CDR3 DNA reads TGTGCCAGCAGTTTAAGAATAGCGGGGGGCCGGTCGGAGACCCAGTACTTC. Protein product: CASSLRIAGGRSETQYF.

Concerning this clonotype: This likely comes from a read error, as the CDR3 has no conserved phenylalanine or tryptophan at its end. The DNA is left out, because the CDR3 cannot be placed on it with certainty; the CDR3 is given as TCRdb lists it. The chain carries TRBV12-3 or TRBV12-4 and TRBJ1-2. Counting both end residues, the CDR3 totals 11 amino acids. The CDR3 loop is CASSLGRTRPI.

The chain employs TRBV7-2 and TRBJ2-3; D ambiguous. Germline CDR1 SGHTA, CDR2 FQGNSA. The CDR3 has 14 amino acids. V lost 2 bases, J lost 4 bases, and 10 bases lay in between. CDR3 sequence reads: CASSLQASADTQYF. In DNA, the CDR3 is TGTGCCAGCAGCTTACAGGCTAGTGCAGATACGCAGTATTTT. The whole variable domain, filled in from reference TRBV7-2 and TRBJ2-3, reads GAGVSQSPSNKVTEKGKDVELRCDPISGHTALYWYRQSLGQGLEFLIYFQGNSAPDKSGLPSDRFSAERTGGSVSTLTIQRTQQEDSAVYLCASSLQASADTQYFGPGTRLTVL.

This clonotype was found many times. As DNA, the CDR3 is TGCGCCAGCAGCTTGGGGACCAATGAGCAGTTCTTC. The encoded protein is CASSLGTNEQFF. The V call is TRBV5-1, the J call TRBJ2-1; no firm D call. Looked up from germline, CDR1 is SGHRS and CDR2 is YFSETQ. V dropped 0 bases and J dropped 6 bases, with 4 bases sitting between them. The CDR3 has 12 amino acids.

As DNA, the CDR3 is TGTGCCAGCAGTCTGGGGAGTTTGGGCTATGGCTACACCTTC. This translates into CASSLGSLGYGYTF. This chain uses TRBV28 with TRBJ1-2; D not certain. The CDR3 runs to 14 residues. CDR1 and CDR2 from the germline V gene are MDHEN and SYDVKM. Trimming removed 5 bases from V and 4 bases from J, with 14 bases in between.

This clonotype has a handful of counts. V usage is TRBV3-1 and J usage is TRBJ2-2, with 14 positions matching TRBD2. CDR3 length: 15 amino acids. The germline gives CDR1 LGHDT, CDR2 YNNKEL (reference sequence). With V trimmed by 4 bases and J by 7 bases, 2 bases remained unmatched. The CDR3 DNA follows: TGTGCCAGCAGCCGGACTAGCGGGGGGCTCGGGGAGCTGTTTTTT. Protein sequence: CASSRTSGGLGELFF.

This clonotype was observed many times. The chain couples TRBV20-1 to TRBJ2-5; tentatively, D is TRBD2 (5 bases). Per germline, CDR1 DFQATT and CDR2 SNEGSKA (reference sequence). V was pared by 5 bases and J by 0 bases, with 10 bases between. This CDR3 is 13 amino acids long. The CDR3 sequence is CSASTRNQETQYF. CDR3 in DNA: TGCAGTGCTTCTACTAGGAACCAAGAGACCCAGTACTTC.

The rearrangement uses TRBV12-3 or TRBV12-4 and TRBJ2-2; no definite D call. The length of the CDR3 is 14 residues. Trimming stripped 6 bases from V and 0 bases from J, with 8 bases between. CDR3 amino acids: CASSIDANTGELFF. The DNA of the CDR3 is TGTGCCAGCAGCATAGACGCGAACACCGGGGAGCTGTTTTTT.

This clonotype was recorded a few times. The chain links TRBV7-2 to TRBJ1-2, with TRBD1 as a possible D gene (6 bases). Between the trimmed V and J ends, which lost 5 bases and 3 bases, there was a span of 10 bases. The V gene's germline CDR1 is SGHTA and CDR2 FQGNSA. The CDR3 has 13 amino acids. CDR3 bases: TGTGCCAGCAGCCAAGGACAGTACTATGGCTACACCTTC. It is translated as CASSQGQYYGYTF. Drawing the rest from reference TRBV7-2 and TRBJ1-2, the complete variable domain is GAGVSQSPSNKVTEKGKDVELRCDPISGHTALYWYRQSLGQGLEFLIYFQGNSAPDKSGLPSDRFSAERTGGSVSTLTIQRTQQEDSAVYLCASSQGQYYGYTFGSGTRLTVV.

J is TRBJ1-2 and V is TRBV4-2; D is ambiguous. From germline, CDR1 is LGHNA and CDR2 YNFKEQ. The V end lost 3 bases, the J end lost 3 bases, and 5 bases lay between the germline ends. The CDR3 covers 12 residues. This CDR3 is CASSHPDYGYTF. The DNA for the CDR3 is TGTGCCAGCAGCCACCCGGACTATGGCTACACCTTC.

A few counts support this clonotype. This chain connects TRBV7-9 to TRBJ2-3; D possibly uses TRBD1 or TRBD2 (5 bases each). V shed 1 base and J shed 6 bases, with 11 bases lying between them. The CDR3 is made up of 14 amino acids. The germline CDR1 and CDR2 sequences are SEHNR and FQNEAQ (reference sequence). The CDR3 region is CASSLDGAEDTQYF. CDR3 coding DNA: TGTGCCAGCAGCTTAGACGGGGCAGAGGATACGCAGTATTTT. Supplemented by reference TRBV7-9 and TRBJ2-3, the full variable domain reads DTGVSQNPRHKITKRGQNVTFRCDPISEHNRLYWYRQTLGQGPEFLTYFQNEAQLEKSRLLSDRFSAERPKGSFSTLEIQRTEQGDSAMYLCASSLDGAEDTQYFGPGTRLTVL.

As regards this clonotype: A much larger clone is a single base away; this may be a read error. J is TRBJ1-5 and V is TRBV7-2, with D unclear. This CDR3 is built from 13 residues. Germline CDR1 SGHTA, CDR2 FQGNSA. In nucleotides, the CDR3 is TGTGCCAGCAGCTCCCGCGGGGATCAGCCCAAGCATTTT. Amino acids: CASSSRGDQPKHF.

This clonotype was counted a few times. CDR3 loop: CSVDRSGGNEQFF. The CDR3, as DNA: TGCAGCGTTGATCGAAGCGGCGGCAATGAGCAGTTCTTC. V usage is TRBV29-1 and J usage is TRBJ2-1; D is possibly TRBD2 (5 bases). V was trimmed by 3 bases and J by 6 bases, leaving 12 bases between them. Per germline, CDR1 SQVTM and CDR2 ANQGSEA. The CDR3 extends over 13 amino acids.

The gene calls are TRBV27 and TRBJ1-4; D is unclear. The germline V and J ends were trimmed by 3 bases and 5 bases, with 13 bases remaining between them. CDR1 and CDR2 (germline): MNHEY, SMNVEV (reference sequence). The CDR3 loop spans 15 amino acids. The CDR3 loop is CASSFTALQNEKLFF. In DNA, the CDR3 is TGTGCCAGCAGTTTTACCGCCCTTCAGAATGAAAAACTGTTTTTT.